Described below is a single T cell receptor beta chain sequence and its context. The CDR3 sequence is 14 residues long. The germline gives CDR1 SNHLY, CDR2 FYNNEI. Trimming pared 5 bases from V and 0 bases from J, leaving 10 bases between. All patients were mismatch repair deficient, assessed by either PCR or immunohistochemistry. This sample is part of a study of PD-1 blockade in mismatch repair-deficient tumors. Turning to the study itself: Enrolled about 2012-2016, patients had progressing, pretreated mismatch repair-deficient cancers of around 12 types.

Here immunoSEQ multiplex PCR was the method, and the copy in TCRdb shows in-frame clones only, minus some. The sample has 25,000 to 30,000 clones; 65% to 85% are singletons. The chain couples TRBV2 to TRBJ1-1, with TRBD1 as a possible D gene (5 bases). The sequence came from an adult with mismatch repair-deficient cancer. The source was PBMCs, collected before pembrolizumab treatment. CDR3 region: CASSPTDLNTEAFF. As DNA, the CDR3 is TGTGCCAGCAGTCCGACAGATTTGAACACTGAAGCTTTCTTT. The full variable domain, in which reference TRBV2 and TRBJ1-1 provide the parts outside the CDR3, is EPEVTQTPSHQVTQMGQEVILRCVPISNHLYFYWYRQILGQKVEFLVSFYNNEISEKSEIFDDQFSVERPDGSNFTLKIRSTKLEDSAMYFCASSPTDLNTEAFFGQGTRLTVV.